The 23 T cell receptor beta chains listed next were all sequenced from one sample in a study of blood T cell repertoires in COVID-19. Libraries were prepared by immunoSEQ multiplex PCR; TCRdb keeps only in-frame clonotypes and omits some of them. The sample shows fewer than 200,000 clones, roughly 80% of them seen only once. The specimen sequenced was peripheral blood. These receptors were taken from a woman in her seventies with COVID-19, enrolled during active disease.

The chain recombines TRBV7-2 with TRBJ2-5; tentatively, D is TRBD2 (5 bases). This CDR3 comprises 16 residues. The germline V gene encodes CDR1 SGHTA and CDR2 FQGNSA. V dropped 1 base and J dropped 3 bases, with 15 bases sitting between them. The CDR3: CASSLEPTGMKETQYF. In DNA form, the CDR3 reads TGTGCCAGCAGCTTAGAACCAACGGGGATGAAAGAGACCCAGTACTTC.

This sequence joins TRBV5-1 and TRBJ1-2, with 10 bases matching TRBD1. This CDR3 region has 15 residues. CDR1 SGHRS and CDR2 YFSETQ come from the germline V gene. J lost 7 bases, V lost 0 bases, and 6 bases had no gene match. The CDR3 protein is CASSLERQGAFGYTF. Here the CDR3 DNA reads TGCGCCAGCAGCTTGGAAAGACAGGGGGCCTTTGGCTACACCTTC.

This rearrangement joins TRBV24-1 to TRBJ2-3; D is possibly TRBD2 (7 bases). Trimming shortened V by 6 bases and J by 3 bases, and 12 bases separated the two germline ends. The germline CDR1 and CDR2 sequences are KGHDR and SFDVKD. CDR3 length: 14 residues. In DNA form, the CDR3 reads TGTGCCACCAGTAGGGGAGGGGGGACAGATACGCAGTATTTT. Its protein product is CATSRGGGTDTQYF.

The CDR3 here is CASNPTGINQPQHF. DNA for the CDR3: TGTGCCAGCAACCCGACAGGAATTAATCAGCCCCAGCATTTT. The chain recombines TRBV6-5 with TRBJ1-5; possible D gene TRBD1, 6 bases. V was cut by 7 bases and J by 4 bases, with 14 bases left in between. The CDR3 has 14 amino acids. Germline loops: CDR1 MNHEY, CDR2 SVGAGI.

The chain is built from TRBV10-1 and TRBJ1-4; D is unresolved. CDR1 and CDR2 from the germline V gene are WNHNN and SYGVQD (reference sequence). The length of the CDR3 is 15 residues. The ends were cut back, 1 base at V and 4 bases at J, with 10 bases in the middle. CDR3 sequence reads: CASSEWRAYNEKLFF. The CDR3, as DNA: TGCGCCAGCAGTGAGTGGCGGGCCTATAATGAAAAACTGTTTTTT.

The chain is built from TRBV7-8 and TRBJ2-1; the D gene is possibly TRBD2 (5 bases). The CDR3 extends over 12 amino acids. Trimming pared 0 bases from V and 8 bases from J, leaving 5 bases between. The germline V gene encodes CDR1 SGHVS and CDR2 FQNEAQ. CDR3 DNA: TGTGCCAGCAGCTTAGCGCGGGATGAGCAGTTCTTC. This translates into CASSLARDEQFF.

V is TRBV4-3 and J is TRBJ2-4; D possibly corresponds to TRBD1 (6 bases). V dropped 0 bases and J dropped 12 bases, with 18 bases sitting between them. Germline V lookup: CDR1 LGHNA, CDR2 YSLEER. This CDR3 is 15 amino acids long. In nucleotides, the CDR3 is TGCGCCAGCAGCCAAGAACGGGGACAAGCTCTTTATCAGTACTTC. Translation: CASSQERGQALYQYF.

The chain couples TRBV5-1 to TRBJ1-5; 9 bases match TRBD1. After removal of 0 bases from V and 4 bases from J, the junction contained 5 bases not matched to a gene. Per germline, CDR1 SGHRS and CDR2 YFSETQ. CDR3 length equals 16 residues. Here the CDR3 DNA reads TGCGCCAGCAGCTTGGTCGGCGGACAGGGGAATCAGCCCCAGCATTTT. Translation gives CASSLVGGQGNQPQHF.

This clone was detected only a few times. The chain uses TRBV3-1 (or the pseudogene TRBV3-2) and TRBJ1-5; a weak D match, TRBD1 (6 bases). CDR1 and CDR2 from the germline V gene are LGHDT and YNNKEL (reference sequence). Trimming removed 2 bases from V and 4 bases from J, with 12 bases in between. The CDR3 runs 15 residues. CDR3 bases: TGTGCCAGCAGCCAACAAGGACAGTTGAATCAGCCCCAGCATTTT. It specifies CASSQQGQLNQPQHF.

This clone was seen once. The rearrangement links TRBV9 to TRBJ1-4; the D is unclear. V lost 2 bases to trimming and J lost 4 bases, with 9 bases between them. The CDR3 has 14 amino acids. Germline CDR1 is SGDLS and CDR2 is YYNGEE. CDR3 in amino acids: CASSVGDFNEKLFF. CDR3 coding DNA: TGTGCCAGCAGCGTGGGAGACTTTAATGAAAAACTGTTTTTT.

The chain has TRBV11-2 and TRBJ1-1; D remains unclear. The V end lost 5 bases, the J end lost 2 bases, and 9 bases lay between the germline ends. The germline V gene encodes CDR1 SGHAT and CDR2 FQNNGV. This CDR3 contains 13 residues. CDR3 DNA sequence: TGTGCCAGCAGCCCGACAATTAACACTGAAGCTTTCTTT. Its protein product is CASSPTINTEAFF.

The J gene is TRBJ1-5, the V gene TRBV30; possible D gene TRBD1, 5 bases. CDR1 and CDR2 from the germline V gene are GTSNPN and SVGIG (reference sequence). The CDR3 is 14 amino acids. V was clipped by 0 bases and J by 6 bases, with 12 bases between them. CDR3: CAWSVYQGGQPQHF. DNA for the CDR3: TGTGCCTGGAGTGTCTATCAGGGTGGTCAGCCCCAGCATTTT.

This clone was picked up one time. The chain is built from TRBV24-1 and TRBJ1-5, with TRBD1 matching 7 bases. The V and J ends lost 5 bases and 2 bases, in that order; junction bases with no gene match: 14. The CDR3 is made up of 18 amino acids. Germline V gene sequence: CDR1 KGHDR, CDR2 SFDVKD. The DNA for the CDR3 is TGTGCCACCAGTGTAGAGGACAGGACTCGCAGGGGCAATCAGCCCCAGCATTTT. Its protein product is CATSVEDRTRRGNQPQHF.

This chain connects TRBV5-4 to TRBJ1-4; 12 bases fit TRBD1. Germline V CDR1 and CDR2: SGHNT, YYREEE (reference sequence). There are 17 residues in the CDR3. Germline trimming cut 4 bases from V and 3 bases from J; bases unmatched to any gene: 7. In DNA, the CDR3 is TGTGCCAGCAGCGGGGGACAGGGGGCCCTCTCTAATGAAAAACTGTTTTTT. It encodes CASSGGQGALSNEKLFF.

J is TRBJ2-3 and V is TRBV24-1; 7 nucleotides align to TRBD1. The CDR3 sequence is 13 residues long. Germline V gene data show CDR1 as KGHDR and CDR2 as SFDVKD. The V segment lost 1 base and the J segment 11 bases; nucleotides outside the gene matches: 5. The CDR3 DNA is TGTGCCACCAGTGATTTCGGGCAGGGGGTGCAGTATTTT. It is translated as CATSDFGQGVQYF.

This chain connects TRBV27 to TRBJ1-5; tentatively, D is TRBD1 (5 bases). The CDR3 runs to 13 residues. The germline gives CDR1 MNHEY, CDR2 SMNVEV (reference sequence). Trimming took off 5 bases at V and 7 bases at J, with 12 bases between the two ends. The chain's CDR3 is CASSPRVNQPQHF. DNA for the CDR3: TGTGCCAGCAGTCCCAGGGTAAACCAGCCCCAGCATTTT.

The chain combines TRBV19 with TRBJ2-1, with unresolved D. Germline CDR1 LNHDA, CDR2 SQIVND (reference sequence). This CDR3 has 15 amino acids. Between the trimmed V and J ends, which lost 2 bases and 5 bases, there was a span of 13 bases. The CDR3 DNA sequence: TGTGCCAGTAGTATATATATCCAGCGTAACAATGAGCAGTTCTTC. Protein product: CASSIYIQRNNEQFF.

The chain recombines TRBV11-2 with TRBJ1-1; TRBD1 aligns across 8 bases. The CDR3 is 16 amino acids. Germline V gives CDR1 SGHAT, CDR2 FQNNGV. Trimming removed 0 bases from V and 5 bases from J; junction bases left unmatched: 8. The CDR3: CASSLDETGERTEAFF. The CDR3 DNA is TGTGCCAGCAGCTTAGACGAGACAGGGGAACGGACTGAAGCTTTCTTT. Filled out from reference TRBV11-2 and TRBJ1-1, the complete variable domain reads EAGVAQSPRYKIIEKRQSVAFWCNPISGHATLYWYQQILGQGPKLLIQFQNNGVVDDSQLPKDRFSAERLKGVDSTLKIQPAKLEDSAVYLCASSLDETGERTEAFFGQGTRLTVV.

V usage is TRBV12-3 or TRBV12-4 and J usage is TRBJ2-5, with a possible D match to TRBD1 (5 bases). Between the trimmed V and J ends, which lost 7 bases and 4 bases, there was a span of 13 bases. The CDR3 has 13 residues. CDR3 sequence (DNA): TGTGCCAGCACCCTCAGGGTTCCAGAGACCCAGTACTTC. Protein: CASTLRVPETQYF.

The rearrangement uses TRBV4-2 and TRBJ2-7; 13 positions match TRBD2. Germline CDR1 and CDR2: LGHNA and YNFKEQ. Trimming cost V 1 base and J 0 bases; bases outside gene matches: 9. This CDR3 has 19 residues. DNA of the CDR3: TGTGCCAGCAGCCAAGCCGGGACTAGCGGGATAGGGGCCTCCTACGAGCAGTACTTC. Its translation is CASSQAGTSGIGASYEQYF.

For this clone: Other DNA variants within this sample encode the same CDR3. V usage is TRBV7-2 and J usage is TRBJ1-5; 7 bases map to TRBD1. CDR1 is SGHTA and CDR2 is FQGNSA in the germline V gene. Germline trimming cut 1 base from V and 6 bases from J; bases unmatched to any gene: 0. The CDR3 extends over 13 amino acids. Here the CDR3 DNA reads TGTGCCAGCAGCTTAGACAGGGGTCAGCCCCAGCATTTT. Amino acids: CASSLDRGQPQHF.

Notes on this clone: The same CDR3 is also encoded by other DNA sequences in this sample. The J gene is TRBJ1-1, the V gene TRBV28; tentative D call: TRBD1 (5 bases). Trimming pared 5 bases from V and 1 base from J, leaving 11 bases between. This CDR3 comprises 14 residues. Germline assignment: CDR1 MDHEN and CDR2 SYDVKM. The CDR3 region is CASSLGGGNTEAFF. The CDR3 DNA reads as TGTGCCAGCAGTCTGGGGGGTGGGAACACTGAAGCTTTCTTT.

This sequence joins TRBV5-4 and TRBJ2-3; TRBD1 aligns across 7 bases. The CDR3 loop spans 16 amino acids. The germline CDR1 and CDR2 sequences are SGHNT and YYREEE (reference sequence). V was pared by 4 bases and J by 5 bases, with 13 bases of the junction left unmatched. CDR3: CASSPARDSSLDTQYF. In nucleotides, the CDR3 is TGTGCCAGCAGCCCGGCAAGGGACAGCTCCCTAGATACGCAGTATTTT.